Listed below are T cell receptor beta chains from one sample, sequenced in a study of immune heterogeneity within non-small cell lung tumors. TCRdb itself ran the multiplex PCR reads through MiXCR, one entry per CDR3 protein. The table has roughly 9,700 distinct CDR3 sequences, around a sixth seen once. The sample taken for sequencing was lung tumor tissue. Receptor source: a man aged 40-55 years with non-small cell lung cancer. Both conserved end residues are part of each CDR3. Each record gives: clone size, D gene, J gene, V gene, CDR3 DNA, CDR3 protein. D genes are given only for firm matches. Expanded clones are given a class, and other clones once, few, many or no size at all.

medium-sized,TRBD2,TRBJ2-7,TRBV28,TGTGCCAGCAGTCGAGGCGGGTGGGGGGGCTCCTACGAGCAGTACTTC,CASSRGGWGGSYEQYF
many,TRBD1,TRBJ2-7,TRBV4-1,TGCGCCAGCAGCCAAGGTGGGGCCCCGACAGGGCCCGATCAATACGAGCAGTACTTC,CASSQGGAPTGPDQYEQYF
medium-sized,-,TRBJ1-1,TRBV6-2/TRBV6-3,TGTGCCAGCAGTTACACTGTGGCAGTTGAAGCTTTCTTT,CASSYTVAVEAFF
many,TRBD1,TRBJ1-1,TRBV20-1,TGCAGTGCTAAGAACTTCAGGGGGCGCTCCCTTGAAGCTTTCTTT,CSAKNFRGRSLEAFF
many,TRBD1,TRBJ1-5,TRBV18,TGTGCCAGCTCTCGGGACAGTGATCAGCCCCAGCATTTT,CASSRDSDQPQHF
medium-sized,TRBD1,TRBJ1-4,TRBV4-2,TGTGCCAGCAGCCAAAAACCCGGGACAGGGGGGACTAATGAAAAACTGTTTTTT,CASSQKPGTGGTNEKLFF
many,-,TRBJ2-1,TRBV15,TGTGCCACCAGCAGAGATCAGGACTCCTACAATGAGCAGTTCTTC,CATSRDQDSYNEQFF
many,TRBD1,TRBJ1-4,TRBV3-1,TGTGCCAGCAGCCAAGCAGGGGGCGAGGGAGAAAAACTGTTTTTT,CASSQAGGEGEKLFF
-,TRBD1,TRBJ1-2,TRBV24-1,TGTGCCACCAGTGGGGGGACAGGGACGGCCTATGGCTACACCTTC,CATSGGTGTAYGYTF
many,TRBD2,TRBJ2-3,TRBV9,TGTGCCAGCAGCGTAATGCTAGCGGAGACGTCGGATACGCAGTATTTT,CASSVMLAETSDTQYF
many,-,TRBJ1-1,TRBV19,TGTGCCAGTATCGAGAAAATAAACACTGAAGCTTTCTTT,CASIEKINTEAFF
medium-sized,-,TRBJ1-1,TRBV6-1,TGTGCCAGCAGTTACACTACAGGAGAAGCTTTCTTT,CASSYTTGEAFF
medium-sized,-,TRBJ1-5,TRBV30,TGTGCCTGGAGTGGAGGGGGTACTCAGCCCCAGCATTTT,CAWSGGGTQPQHF
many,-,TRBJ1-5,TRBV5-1,TGCGCCAGCAGCTTAAACAGTGAGGGTCAGCCCCAGCATTTT,CASSLNSEGQPQHF
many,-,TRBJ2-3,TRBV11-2,TGTGCCAGCAGCTCCGATTTTAGCACAGATACGCAGTATTTT,CASSSDFSTDTQYF
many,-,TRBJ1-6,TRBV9,TGTGCCAGCAGCGTAGCTGGACGCCAAGAAAGCTCCTATAATTCACCCCTCCACTTT,CASSVAGRQESSYNSPLHF
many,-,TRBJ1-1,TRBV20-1,TGCAGTGCTAGAGATCTACAGGCCCAAATGAACACTGAAGCTTTCTTT,CSARDLQAQMNTEAFF
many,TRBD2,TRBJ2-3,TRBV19,TGTGCCAGTTCCGGGACTAGATTTGATACGCAGTATTTT,CASSGTRFDTQYF
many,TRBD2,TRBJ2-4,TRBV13,TGTGCCAGCAGCTCCACTAGCGTTAAAAACATTCAGTACTTC,CASSSTSVKNIQYF
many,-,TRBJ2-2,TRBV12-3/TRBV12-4,TGTGCCAGCAGTTTACGCAGGGGGGTCACCGGGGAGCTGTTTTTT,CASSLRRGVTGELFF
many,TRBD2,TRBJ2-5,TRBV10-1,TGCGCCAGCAGTGAGAGGGGACTAGCGGGAGTTAGTCAAGAGACCCAGTACTTC,CASSERGLAGVSQETQYF
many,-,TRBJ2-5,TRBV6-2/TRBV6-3,TGTGCCAGCAGTTATGGGGAGACCCAGTACTTC,CASSYGETQYF
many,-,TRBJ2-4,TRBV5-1,TGCGCCAGCAGCTTCCAGGGGTCGGACAAAAACATTCAGTACTTC,CASSFQGSDKNIQYF
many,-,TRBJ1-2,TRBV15,TGTGCCACCAGCAGTTTTTCAATACAGGGTGACTATGGCTACACCTTC,CATSSFSIQGDYGYTF
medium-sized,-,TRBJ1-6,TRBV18,TGTGCCAGCTCGACCACCAGGAATTCACCCCTCCACTTT,CASSTTRNSPLHF
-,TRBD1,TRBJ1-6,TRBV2,TGTGCCAGCAGTCGACGGGACAGCGGTGGATCACCCCTCCACTTT,CASSRRDSGGSPLHF
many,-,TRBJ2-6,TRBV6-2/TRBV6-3,TGTGCCAGCAGTTATTTTGGTTTAGAAGTCTCTGGGGCCAACGTCCTGACTTTC,CASSYFGLEVSGANVLTF
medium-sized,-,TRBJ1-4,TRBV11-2,TGTGCCAGCAGCTTAGGCAGGGTCACTAATGAAAAACTGTTTTTT,CASSLGRVTNEKLFF
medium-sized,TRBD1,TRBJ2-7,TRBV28,TGTGCCAGCAGTTCTCCGGGACAGGGGATCTACGAGCAGTACTTC,CASSSPGQGIYEQYF
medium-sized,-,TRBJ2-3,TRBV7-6,TGTGCCAGCAGCTTAGACTACGGGGGAGAGGATACGCAGTATTTT,CASSLDYGGEDTQYF
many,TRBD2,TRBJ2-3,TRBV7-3,TGTGCCAGCAGCTTACTAGCGGGTTCAGATACGCAGTATTTT,CASSLLAGSDTQYF
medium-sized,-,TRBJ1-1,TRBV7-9,TGTGCCAGCAGCTTAGAGATGGGGCTGGGCACTGAAGCTTTCTTT,CASSLEMGLGTEAFF
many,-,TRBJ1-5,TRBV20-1,TGCAGTGCTAGAAAGACAGCGGAGAATCAGCCCCAGCATTTT,CSARKTAENQPQHF
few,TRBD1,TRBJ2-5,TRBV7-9,TGTGCCAGCAGCTACCCCGGGACAGGGGGGGAGACCCAGTGCTTC,CASSYPGTGGETQCF
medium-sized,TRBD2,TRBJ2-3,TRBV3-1,TGTGCCAGCAGCCCCGTAGCGGGTGCTAGCACAGATACGCAGTATTTT,CASSPVAGASTDTQYF
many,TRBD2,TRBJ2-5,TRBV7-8,TGTGCCAGCAGCTACACCGGGACTAGGGAAGAGACCCAGTACTTC,CASSYTGTREETQYF
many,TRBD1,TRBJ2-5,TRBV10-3,TGTGCCATCAGTGGCGGACAGGGGGGAAAGACCCAGTACTTC,CAISGGQGGKTQYF
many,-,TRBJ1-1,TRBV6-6,TGTGCCAGCAGTTACTCGATCCGTATAAGAAACGCGGAAGCTTTCTTT,CASSYSIRIRNAEAFF
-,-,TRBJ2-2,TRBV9,TGTGCCAGCAGCCGCGACGTAGTCGGGGAGCTGTTTTTT,CASSRDVVGELFF
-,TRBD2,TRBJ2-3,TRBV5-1,TGCGCCAGCAGCCCCACCGGACTAGGAGGTGATACGCAGTATTTT,CASSPTGLGGDTQYF
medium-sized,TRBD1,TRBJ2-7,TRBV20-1,TGCAGTGCTGCCCGACAGGGGATCTACGAGCAGTACTTC,CSAARQGIYEQYF
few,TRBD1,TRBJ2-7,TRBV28,TGTGCCAGCAGTCCCCCCATGGACAGGGGGCTCGACGAGCAGTACTTC,CASSPPMDRGLDEQYF